A selection of T cell receptor beta chains follows, all from one sample in a study of long-term antiretroviral therapy in people with HIV. The data were produced by immunoSEQ multiplex PCR, yet TCRdb's version contains in-frame clones alone and is incomplete. Of 30,000 to 35,000 clones listed, around 97% are singletons. The sequencing here drew on unsorted PBMCs, taken 6.9 years after starting antiretroviral therapy. Source of these receptors: a man aged 30 to 45 with HIV. Each CDR3 is given with its conserved first and last residue. The order of the fields is clone size, J gene, D gene, V gene, CDR3 length, CDR3 DNA, CDR3 protein. A D gene is named only where the DNA matches it firmly. Where a row states a size, it is once, few, many or the class of an expanded clone; other rows omit it.

clone size: once; J gene: TRBJ1-1; D gene: .; V gene: TRBV7-6; CDR3 length: 13; CDR3 DNA: TGTGCCAGCAGCTTTTGGGAGGGCACTGAAGCTTTCTTT; CDR3 protein: CASSFWEGTEAFF
clone size: .; J gene: TRBJ2-5; D gene: TRBD2; V gene: TRBV4-3; CDR3 length: 16; CDR3 DNA: TGCGCCAGCAGCCTTCGACTAGCGGGGGGGAGGGGTACCCAGTACTTC; CDR3 protein: CASSLRLAGGRGTQYF
clone size: .; J gene: TRBJ2-1; D gene: TRBD2; V gene: TRBV11-2; CDR3 length: 16; CDR3 DNA: TGTGCCAGCAGCTCCACGAGCGGGAGGGGGCCCAATGAGCAGTTCTTC; CDR3 protein: CASSSTSGRGPNEQFF
clone size: .; J gene: TRBJ1-3; D gene: .; V gene: TRBV19; CDR3 length: 13; CDR3 DNA: TGTGCCAGTAGTAGGGGTGTTGGAAACACCATATATTTT; CDR3 protein: CASSRGVGNTIYF
clone size: .; J gene: TRBJ2-7; D gene: .; V gene: TRBV7-9; CDR3 length: 14; CDR3 DNA: TGTGCCAGCAGCTTTGCCGGAGACCTCAGCGAGCAGTACTTC; CDR3 protein: CASSFAGDLSEQYF
clone size: .; J gene: TRBJ2-2; D gene: .; V gene: TRBV12-5; CDR3 length: 17; CDR3 DNA: TGTGCTAGTGGTTTGGCCAAACGGATTCTGAACACCGGGGAGCTGTTTTTT; CDR3 protein: CASGLAKRILNTGELFF
clone size: .; J gene: TRBJ1-1; D gene: .; V gene: TRBV27; CDR3 length: 10; CDR3 DNA: TGTGCCAGCGGAGGGTCTGAAGCTTTCTTT; CDR3 protein: CASGGSEAFF
clone size: .; J gene: TRBJ2-7; D gene: .; V gene: TRBV6-5; CDR3 length: 15; CDR3 DNA: TGTGCCAGCAGTTACTCGAAAGGGCCAGTCTACGAGCAGTACTTC; CDR3 protein: CASSYSKGPVYEQYF
clone size: .; J gene: TRBJ1-1; D gene: TRBD1; V gene: TRBV7-6; CDR3 length: 13; CDR3 DNA: TGTGCCAGCAGCTTAAAATGGGACAGGGAGGCTTTCTTT; CDR3 protein: CASSLKWDREAFF
clone size: once; J gene: TRBJ1-1; D gene: .; V gene: TRBV27; CDR3 length: 13; CDR3 DNA: TGTGCCAGCAGTTTGGACTCGAACACTGAAGCTTTCTTT; CDR3 protein: CASSLDSNTEAFF
clone size: .; J gene: TRBJ2-1; D gene: .; V gene: TRBV19; CDR3 length: 14; CDR3 DNA: TGTGCCAGTAGTATCGGCTCGGGAGTCGATGAGCAGTTCTTC; CDR3 protein: CASSIGSGVDEQFF
clone size: .; J gene: TRBJ1-5; D gene: .; V gene: TRBV19; CDR3 length: 17; CDR3 DNA: TGTGCCAGTAGTGCCCCTGTTGCGGGGGAGGCGGGCCAGCCCCAGCATTTT; CDR3 protein: CASSAPVAGEAGQPQHF
clone size: .; J gene: TRBJ1-2; D gene: TRBD1; V gene: TRBV6-5; CDR3 length: 15; CDR3 DNA: TGTGCCAGCACACGGGACAGCCAAGGAACGGGTGGCTACACCTTC; CDR3 protein: CASTRDSQGTGGYTF
clone size: .; J gene: TRBJ2-7; D gene: .; V gene: TRBV9; CDR3 length: 14; CDR3 DNA: TGTGCCAGCAGCGTAGGAGGGATCCCCTACGAGCAGTACTTC; CDR3 protein: CASSVGGIPYEQYF
clone size: .; J gene: TRBJ2-7; D gene: TRBD1; V gene: TRBV25-1; CDR3 length: 14; CDR3 DNA: TGTGCCAGCAGTGATTTAGGACAGGCACGCGAGCAGTACTTC; CDR3 protein: CASSDLGQAREQYF
clone size: few; J gene: TRBJ1-2; D gene: .; V gene: TRBV7-9; CDR3 length: 12; CDR3 DNA: TGTGCCAGCAGCCAACCGACGCCAGGCTACACCTTC; CDR3 protein: CASSQPTPGYTF